Sequencing of this T cell receptor beta chain was carried out in a study of control samples from healthy donors and cancer patients. The table came from immunoSEQ multiplex PCR; TCRdb's copy has only in-frame clones and leaves some out. The table records 150,000 to 170,000 clones, about 94% of them present only once. V was pared by 4 bases and J by 0 bases, with 7 bases between. Germline lookup yields CDR1 LGHDT and CDR2 YNNKEL (reference sequence). CDR3 length equals 13 residues. This sequence was found in a man aged 40-49 years in good health. The rearrangement joins TRBV3-1 (or the pseudogene TRBV3-2) to TRBJ2-7; D is ambiguous. The source material was blood. CDR3 residues: CASSLRSSYEQYF. DNA of the CDR3: TGTGCCAGCAGCCTCAGGAGCTCCTACGAGCAGTACTTC.